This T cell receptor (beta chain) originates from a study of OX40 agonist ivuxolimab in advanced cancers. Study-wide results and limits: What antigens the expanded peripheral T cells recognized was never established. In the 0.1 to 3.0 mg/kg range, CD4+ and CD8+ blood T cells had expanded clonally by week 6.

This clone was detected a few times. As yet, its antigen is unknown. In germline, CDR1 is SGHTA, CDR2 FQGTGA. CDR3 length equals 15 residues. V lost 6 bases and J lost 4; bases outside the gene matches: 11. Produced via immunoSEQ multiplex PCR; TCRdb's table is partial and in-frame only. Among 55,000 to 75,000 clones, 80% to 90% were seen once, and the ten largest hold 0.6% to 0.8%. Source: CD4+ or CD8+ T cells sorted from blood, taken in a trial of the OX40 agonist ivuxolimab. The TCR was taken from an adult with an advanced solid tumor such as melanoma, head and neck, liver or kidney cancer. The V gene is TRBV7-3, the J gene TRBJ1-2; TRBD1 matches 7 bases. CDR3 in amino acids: CASSLRQGDGYGYTF. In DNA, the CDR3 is TGTGCCAGCAGTTTGCGACAGGGAGACGGCTATGGCTACACCTTC.